These 29 T cell receptor beta chains originate from one sample sequenced in a study of blood T cell repertoires in COVID-19. Clones were sequenced by immunoSEQ multiplex PCR, and TCRdb holds only the in-frame ones, with some missing. The profile shows roughly 67,000 clones, approximately 80% of them singletons. What was sequenced was peripheral blood. These receptor sequences come from an older woman with acute or convalescent COVID-19.

This chain connects TRBV3-1 (or the pseudogene TRBV3-2) to TRBJ1-3; D gene unclear. This CDR3 has 15 amino acids. V lost 4 bases, J lost 2 bases, and 12 bases lay in between. The germline V gene has CDR1 LGHDT and CDR2 YNNKEL (reference sequence). Here the CDR3 reads CASSLITVAGNTIYF. As DNA, the CDR3 is TGTGCCAGCAGCCTTATAACAGTGGCTGGAAACACCATATATTTT.

This clone was seen more than once but under ten times. V is TRBV6-5 and J is TRBJ2-2, with D perhaps matching TRBD2 (7 bases). Germline lookup yields CDR1 MNHEY and CDR2 SVGAGI. V dropped 4 bases and J dropped 2 bases, with 11 bases sitting between them. This CDR3 has 15 residues. The CDR3 sequence: CASSLGGPNTGELFF. CDR3 coding DNA: TGTGCCAGCAGTTTGGGGGGGCCCAACACCGGGGAGCTGTTTTTT.

The rearrangement links TRBV18 to TRBJ1-4; 10 nucleotides agree with TRBD1. Germline V CDR1 and CDR2: KGHSH, LQKENI. The CDR3 length is 14 residues. Trimming at V came to 6 bases and at J to 8 bases, leaving 6 bases not matched to a gene. For the CDR3, the DNA is TGTGCCAGCTCCCCCGGGACAGGGGTCGAAAAACTGTTTTTT. It translates to CASSPGTGVEKLFF.

CDR3: CASSTGTTGLDNSPLHF. CDR3 nucleotide sequence: TGTGCCAGCAGCACCGGCACCACAGGGCTCGACAATTCACCCCTCCACTTT. V usage is TRBV3-1 (or the pseudogene TRBV3-2) and J usage is TRBJ1-6; D is possibly TRBD1 (6 bases). Trimming took 5 bases from V and 7 from J, leaving 21 bases between them. The CDR3 extends over 17 amino acids. The germline gives CDR1 LGHDT, CDR2 YNNKEL (reference sequence).

This chain joins TRBV5-1 and TRBJ2-5, with TRBD2 matching 14 bases. Per the germline V gene, CDR1 is SGHRS and CDR2 is YFSETQ. V shed 0 bases and J 9 bases; nucleotides not matched to a gene: 10. The CDR3 is 17 amino acids. This chain's CDR3 is CASSLEGLAGAGRPQYF. In nucleotides, the CDR3 is TGCGCCAGCAGCTTGGAGGGACTAGCGGGGGCCGGGAGGCCCCAGTACTTC. The full variable domain, with the rest looked up from reference TRBV5-1 and TRBJ2-5, is KAGVTQTPRYLIKTRGQQVTLSCSPISGHRSVSWYQQTPGQGLQFLFEYFSETQRNKGNFPGRFSGRQFSNSRSEMNVSTLELGDSALYLCASSLEGLAGAGRPQYFGPGTRLLVL.

The V and J genes are TRBV5-6 and TRBJ2-4; 9 bases are a match to TRBD1. The J segment lost 0 bases and the V segment lost 4 bases, leaving 5 bases of the junction unmatched. Per germline, CDR1 SGHDT and CDR2 YYEEEE. The CDR3 extends over 16 amino acids. This chain's CDR3 is CASSGGTGSAKNIQYF. The CDR3 DNA sequence: TGTGCCAGCAGCGGCGGGACAGGGTCAGCCAAAAACATTCAGTACTTC.

This chain joins TRBV10-3 and TRBJ2-1; TRBD2 agrees at 11 bases. In germline, CDR1 is ENHRY, CDR2 SYGVKD. The CDR3 consists of 18 residues. After removal of 4 bases from V and 1 base from J, the junction contained 9 bases not matched to a gene. The DNA of the CDR3 is TGTGCCATCAGTGGGCGGGGTAGACTAGCGGGGTCCTACAATGAGCAGTTCTTC. Its translation is CAISGRGRLAGSYNEQFF.

This sequence joins TRBV5-6 and TRBJ2-1; 8 bases match TRBD1. From germline, CDR1 is SGHDT and CDR2 YYEEEE. V shed 2 bases, J shed 6 bases, and the junction held 10 bases outside the gene matches. There are 16 residues in the CDR3. The chain's CDR3 is CASSFSPGQVANEQFF. Here the CDR3 DNA reads TGTGCCAGCAGCTTTAGTCCGGGACAGGTTGCCAATGAGCAGTTCTTC.

This CDR3 is CASRTLAGAPTDTQYF. CDR3 DNA: TGTGCCAGCAGGACCTTAGCGGGGGCGCCGACCGATACGCAGTATTTT. This chain links TRBV2 with TRBJ2-3, with 9 bases that match TRBD2. V shed 6 bases, J shed 6 bases, and the junction held 13 bases outside the gene matches. CDR1 and CDR2 (germline): SNHLY, FYNNEI. This CDR3 has 16 residues.

Ten or more counts support this clone. V usage is TRBV2 and J usage is TRBJ1-2; D is perhaps TRBD1 (6 bases). The V gene's germline CDR1 is SNHLY and CDR2 FYNNEI. This CDR3 comprises 14 residues. V shed 5 bases and J shed 5 bases, with 15 bases lying between them. CDR3 sequence: CASSLQGVEYGYTF. The CDR3 DNA reads TGTGCCAGCAGTTTACAGGGAGTAGAGTATGGCTACACCTTC.

The chain's CDR3 is CASSYPTGTGYGYTF. The DNA for the CDR3 is TGTGCCAGCAGTTACCCAACCGGGACAGGGTATGGCTACACCTTC. The rearrangement uses TRBV6-5 and TRBJ1-2, with 9 bases aligning to TRBD1. In germline, CDR1 is MNHEY, CDR2 SVGAGI. This CDR3 contains 15 residues. V lost 2 bases and J lost 5; bases outside the gene matches: 6.

The genes are TRBV7-2 and TRBJ1-2; D perhaps matches TRBD1 (5 bases). The germline V gene has CDR1 SGHTA and CDR2 FQGNSA. The CDR3 length is 14 residues. V lost 0 bases and J lost 3, with 8 bases in between. The CDR3 spells CASSLAQAHYGYTF. The DNA of the CDR3 is TGTGCCAGCAGCTTAGCACAGGCTCACTATGGCTACACCTTC.

This clone was seen a few times. The chain carries TRBV13 and TRBJ2-2; D is possibly TRBD2 (6 bases). Trimming pared 9 bases from V and 2 bases from J, leaving 10 bases between. Per germline, CDR1 PRHDT and CDR2 FYEKMQ (reference sequence). The CDR3 is 13 amino acids. DNA of the CDR3: TGTGCCAGTCACGGGGGTAACACCGGGGAGCTGTTTTTT. Translation: CASHGGNTGELFF.

V is TRBV30 and J is TRBJ1-1; D is undetermined. V was clipped by 0 bases and J by 6 bases, with 11 bases between them. The CDR3 extends over 13 amino acids. Germline-derived CDR1 and CDR2 are GTSNPN and SVGIG (reference sequence). The DNA of the CDR3 is TGTGCCTGGAGTGTGAACGGTGCGGCTGAAGCTTTCTTT. It specifies CAWSVNGAAEAFF.

This sequence joins TRBV9 and TRBJ1-4; 7 positions match TRBD1. The CDR3 contains 15 residues. Per the germline V gene, CDR1 is SGDLS and CDR2 is YYNGEE. V dropped 4 bases and J dropped 3; count of bases not matched to a gene: 6. The chain's CDR3 is CASSLRDSSNEKLFF. CDR3 coding DNA: TGTGCCAGCAGCCTACGGGACAGCTCTAATGAAAAACTGTTTTTT.

The chain carries TRBV10-3 and TRBJ2-3, with 15 positions matching TRBD2. Germline V CDR1 and CDR2: ENHRY, SYGVKD. CDR3 length: 15 amino acids. With 2 bases clipped from V and 14 bases from J, the junction kept 8 bases outside the gene matches. CDR3 DNA: TGTGCCATCAGTGAGGTTGGGACTAGCGGGGGGCCTCGGTATTTT. Translating it yields CAISEVGTSGGPRYF.

This clone was counted a few times. The genes are TRBV5-8 and TRBJ1-2; D remains ambiguous. Trimming pared 1 base from V and 1 base from J, leaving 5 bases between. Looked up from germline, CDR1 is SGHTS and CDR2 is YDEGEE. This CDR3 contains 13 residues. The chain's CDR3 is CASSLPHNYGYTF. CDR3 DNA: TGTGCCAGCAGCTTGCCCCATAACTATGGCTACACCTTC.

V gene TRBV5-5 combines with J gene TRBJ1-2; 7 positions match TRBD1. Per germline, CDR1 SGHKS and CDR2 YYEKEE (reference sequence). V lost 4 bases, J lost 6 bases, and 6 bases stayed unmatched. The CDR3 has 13 residues. This chain's CDR3 is CASSPTGNDGYTF. The CDR3 DNA sequence: TGTGCCAGCAGCCCGACAGGGAACGATGGCTACACCTTC.

This chain uses TRBV7-3 with TRBJ1-3; no firm D call. V shed 0 bases and J shed 9 bases, with 12 bases lying between them. CDR1 SGHTA and CDR2 FQGTGA come from the germline V gene. This CDR3 region has 14 residues. CDR3 DNA: TGTGCCAGCAGCTTAACGGTGTTCGACTCCACCATATATTTT. Its protein is CASSLTVFDSTIYF.

Points on this clone: The sample carries other DNA sequences with the same CDR3. V usage is TRBV7-9 and J usage is TRBJ1-6; 7 bases agree with TRBD1. J lost 10 bases, V lost 6 bases, and 9 bases had no gene match. The CDR3 length is 14 residues. Germline loops: CDR1 SEHNR, CDR2 FQNEAQ (reference sequence). The CDR3 reads CASSSRDRGSPLHF. CDR3 nucleotides: TGTGCCAGCAGTTCGAGGGACAGAGGGTCACCCCTCCACTTT.

V usage is TRBV6-5 and J usage is TRBJ1-3; no definite D call. The V and J ends lost 5 bases and 3 bases respectively, with 14 bases between them. Germline CDR1 is MNHEY and CDR2 is SVGAGI. The CDR3 loop spans 15 amino acids. CDR3 protein: CASSTIMSVGNTIYF. The CDR3 nucleotides read TGTGCCAGCAGTACTATAATGTCAGTTGGAAACACCATATATTTT.

This rearrangement joins TRBV29-1 to TRBJ2-5; 7 nucleotides agree with TRBD1. The CDR3 length is 12 residues. Germline V gives CDR1 SQVTM, CDR2 ANQGSEA. V lost 6 bases, J lost 5 bases, and 6 bases stayed unmatched. The CDR3 region has the DNA TGCAGCGTAGTGACAGGGCGCGAGACCCAGTACTTC. This gives the protein CSVVTGRETQYF.

The rearrangement uses TRBV3-1 (or the pseudogene TRBV3-2) and TRBJ1-1; 8 positions match TRBD1. The CDR3 has 13 residues. The germline CDR1 and CDR2 sequences are LGHDT and YNNKEL (reference sequence). V lost 5 bases to trimming and J lost 2 bases; unmatched junction nucleotides: 1. The CDR3, as DNA: TGTGCCAGCAGCGGACAGGGAAACACTGAAGCTTTCTTT. This gives the protein CASSGQGNTEAFF.

CDR3 nucleotide sequence: TGCGCCAGCAGCTTGAGGTTCGCAGGGGGAATGAACACTGAAGCTTTCTTT. Protein: CASSLRFAGGMNTEAFF. The V gene is TRBV5-1, the J gene TRBJ1-1, with TRBD1 matching over 7 bases. In germline, CDR1 is SGHRS, CDR2 YFSETQ. V dropped 1 base and J dropped 0; count of bases not matched to a gene: 9. The CDR3 is made up of 17 amino acids.

The chain uses TRBV7-9 and TRBJ1-1; no clear D gene. The CDR3 extends over 14 amino acids. Germline values: CDR1 SEHNR, CDR2 FQNEAQ (reference sequence). The ends were cut back, 5 bases at V and 1 base at J, with 11 bases in the middle. The CDR3 DNA follows: TGTGCCAGCAGCCTACCACAGAGGAACACTGAAGCTTTCTTT. Translating it yields CASSLPQRNTEAFF.

J is TRBJ1-1 and V is TRBV29-1, with D perhaps matching TRBD1 (6 bases). Germline assignment: CDR1 SQVTM and CDR2 ANQGSEA. V shed 8 bases and J shed 4 bases, with 17 bases lying between them. The CDR3 is 13 amino acids. CDR3: CSSRRGISTEAFF. The CDR3 DNA reads as TGCAGCTCCCGAAGGGGGATTAGCACTGAAGCTTTCTTT. Together with reference TRBV29-1 and TRBJ1-1, the CDR3 gives the full variable domain: SAVISQKPSRDICQRGTSLTIQCQVDSQVTMMFWYRQQPGQSLTLIATANQGSEATYESGFVIDKFPISRPNLTFSTLTVSNMSPEDSSIYLCSSRRGISTEAFFGQGTRLTVV.

This clone was seen a single time. The gene calls are TRBV3-1 (or the pseudogene TRBV3-2) and TRBJ2-1; D possibly corresponds to TRBD1 (6 bases). Germline CDR1 reads LGHDT; CDR2 reads YNNKEL (reference sequence). The CDR3 covers 14 residues. V lost 0 bases, J lost 14 bases, and 17 bases lay in between. The chain's CDR3 is CASSQDEAKQGEFF. The CDR3 DNA reads TGTGCCAGCAGCCAAGATGAAGCGAAACAGGGCGAGTTCTTC.

The rearrangement joins TRBV29-1 to TRBJ2-3; 11 bases fit TRBD2. Germline CDR1 and CDR2: SQVTM and ANQGSEA. The CDR3 is 15 amino acids. The trim removed 7 bases at V and 2 bases at J, leaving 8 bases unmatched. For the CDR3, the DNA is TGCAGCGCCCCCATAGCGGGGGGGATCACAGATACGCAGTATTTT. Its protein is CSAPIAGGITDTQYF.

The V call is TRBV19, the J call TRBJ2-1; 10 bases are shared with TRBD2. The CDR3 loop spans 17 amino acids. Looked up from germline, CDR1 is LNHDA and CDR2 is SQIVND (reference sequence). V gave up 0 bases and J gave up 4 bases; unmatched junction bases: 6. Here the CDR3 DNA reads TGTGCCAGTAGTATAGATCACTTAGCGGGGGGATACAATGAGCAGTTCTTC. Translated, it gives CASSIDHLAGGYNEQFF.